These 20 T cell receptor beta chains were all obtained from the same sample, sequenced in a study of CD8 T cells in ankylosing spondylitis. Using its own MiXCR run on the 5' RACE reads, TCRdb lists one record per CDR3 protein. Here the sample spans 220,000 or so distinct CDR3 sequences, over 9.5% being singletons. Sequenced material: blood, either unsorted or a sorted T cell fraction (not recorded which). These TCRs come from a male donor with ankylosing spondylitis or in good health (not recorded which).

V usage is TRBV3-1 and J usage is TRBJ2-1; 13 bases match TRBD2. Germline loops: CDR1 LGHDT, CDR2 YNNKEL (reference sequence). CDR3 size: 16 residues. The ends lost 5 bases at V and 3 bases at J; junction bases unmatched: 4. This CDR3 is CASSKLAGGLYNEQFF. The CDR3 DNA follows: TGTGCCAGCAGCAAACTAGCGGGGGGGCTCTACAATGAGCAGTTCTTC.

The table lists this clonotype with many counts. The rearrangement links TRBV10-3 to TRBJ2-2; 8 bases are shared with TRBD1. There are 14 residues in the CDR3. The germline V gene has CDR1 ENHRY and CDR2 SYGVKD. The V gene end was trimmed by 6 bases and the J gene end by 5 bases; junction bases not matched to a gene: 5. CDR3 sequence: CAISQDRGTGELFF. As DNA, the CDR3 is TGTGCCATCAGCCAAGACAGGGGTACCGGGGAGCTGTTTTTT.

This clonotype was detected a few times. This chain connects TRBV7-9 to TRBJ1-2; D is perhaps TRBD1 (6 bases). This CDR3 region has 15 residues. Trimming stripped 3 bases from V and 4 bases from J, with 15 bases between. The germline gives CDR1 SEHNR, CDR2 FQNEAQ (reference sequence). CDR3 coding DNA: TGTGCCAGCAGCTTTTCAACGGGGGGCATCTATGGCTACACCTTC. The encoded protein is CASSFSTGGIYGYTF.

The chain employs TRBV10-2 and TRBJ1-1; D is unresolved. The CDR3 runs to 13 residues. The V end was cut by 7 bases, the J end by 0 bases, with 9 bases between. Germline assignment: CDR1 WSHSY and CDR2 SAAADI. The CDR3 nucleotides are TGCGCCAGCAATACAGTTATGAACACTGAAGCTTTCTTT. This gives the protein CASNTVMNTEAFF.

Turning to this clonotype: A much larger clone differs by one base, so this may be a read error. The rearrangement joins TRBV12-3 or TRBV12-4 to TRBJ2-1, with D tentatively TRBD2 (5 bases). The CDR3 has 15 amino acids. The ends were cut back, 5 bases at V and 7 bases at J, with 18 bases in the middle. The CDR3 region is CASSLPGSLLNEQFF. As DNA, the CDR3 is TGTGCCAGCAGTCTGCCGGGGAGCCTTTTAAATGAGCAGTTCTTC.

The table lists this clonotype with many counts. This chain links TRBV7-2 with TRBJ2-3; D gene unclear. Germline assignment: CDR1 SGHTA and CDR2 FQGNSA. This CDR3 comprises 16 residues. V lost 1 base and J 4 bases, leaving 15 bases between the germline ends. This CDR3 is CASSLDPGQSADTQYF. Written as DNA, the CDR3 is TGTGCCAGCAGCTTAGACCCAGGCCAAAGTGCAGATACGCAGTATTTT.

The CDR3 DNA reads TGTGCCAGCAGTGCCTCCGGGACAGAGAATGAAAAACTGTTTTTT. Translated: CASSASGTENEKLFF. The chain couples TRBV28 to TRBJ1-4; 7 positions agree with TRBD1. CDR1 and CDR2 from the germline V gene are MDHEN and SYDVKM. With 5 bases clipped from V and 5 bases from J, the junction kept 8 bases outside the gene matches. The CDR3 extends over 15 amino acids.

This clonotype appeared many times. The J gene is TRBJ1-2, the V gene TRBV12-3 or TRBV12-4; maybe TRBD1 (5 bases). V dropped 7 bases and J dropped 2 bases, with 11 bases sitting between them. CDR3 length: 13 amino acids. The CDR3 region is CASTTDKNYGYTF. The CDR3 nucleotides read TGTGCCAGCACCACGGACAAGAACTATGGCTACACCTTC.

At least ten counts were recorded for this clonotype. The chain links TRBV29-1 to TRBJ2-1; 10 bases agree with TRBD2. Germline lookup yields CDR1 SQVTM and CDR2 ANQGSEA. This CDR3 spans 13 amino acids. With V trimmed by 5 bases and J by 7 bases, 5 bases remained unmatched. CDR3 sequence: CSVLGLAANEQFF. The CDR3 nucleotides are TGCAGCGTTTTAGGACTAGCGGCGAATGAGCAGTTCTTC.

The sample holds a few counts of this clonotype. The chain couples TRBV19 to TRBJ1-5; 8 bases are shared with TRBD1. In germline, CDR1 is LNHDA, CDR2 SQIVND (reference sequence). The V gene end was trimmed by 4 bases and the J gene end by 4 bases; junction bases not matched to a gene: 12. The CDR3 sequence is 17 residues long. CDR3 nucleotides: TGTGCCAGTAGTACCGACTCAGGGACAGGTGGGAATCAGCCCCAGCATTTT. Residues: CASSTDSGTGGNQPQHF.

This clonotype was counted at least ten times. The rearrangement uses TRBV20-1 and TRBJ2-7; tentatively, D is TRBD2 (5 bases). This CDR3 region has 12 residues. Trimming shortened V by 5 bases and J by 2 bases, and 10 bases separated the two germline ends. Looked up from germline, CDR1 is DFQATT and CDR2 is SNEGSKA (reference sequence). CDR3 loop: CSAARGTYEQYF. The CDR3 DNA reads as TGCAGTGCTGCCCGGGGAACCTACGAGCAGTACTTC.

In its sample, this clonotype was seen many times. This sequence joins TRBV5-5 and TRBJ1-2, with D uncertain. Looked up from germline, CDR1 is SGHKS and CDR2 is YYEKEE (reference sequence). The CDR3 spans 16 residues. The V end lost 0 bases, the J end lost 0 bases, and 12 bases lay between the germline ends. The CDR3 region has the DNA TGTGCCAGCAGCTTGGGGACGGCTAATTCTAACTATGGCTACACCTTC. This encodes CASSLGTANSNYGYTF.

This clonotype was observed at least ten times. The V and J genes are TRBV2 and TRBJ1-1, with D uncertain. This CDR3 has 16 residues. Deletions cut 1 base from V and 6 bases from J, with 18 bases between. The germline V gene encodes CDR1 SNHLY and CDR2 FYNNEI. CDR3 loop: CASSEEFPSRGPEAFF. Here the CDR3 DNA reads TGTGCCAGCAGTGAAGAGTTTCCAAGCCGTGGGCCTGAAGCTTTCTTT.

This clonotype was counted between two and nine times. The chain recombines TRBV12-3 or TRBV12-4 with TRBJ2-7; the D is unclear. Trimming pared 2 bases from V and 7 bases from J, leaving 12 bases between. The CDR3 has 13 amino acids. The CDR3 is CASSLKAGVEQYF. In DNA form, the CDR3 reads TGTGCCAGCAGTTTAAAGGCAGGAGTGGAGCAGTACTTC.

This clonotype was seen many times. This CDR3 is CASSSQGGTEAFF. The CDR3 bases are TGTGCCAGCAGTTCACAGGGAGGAACTGAAGCTTTCTTT. V is TRBV7-2 and J is TRBJ1-1, with TRBD1 as a possible D gene (6 bases). V was trimmed by 6 bases and J by 5 bases, leaving 13 bases between them. The CDR3 loop spans 13 amino acids. Germline loops: CDR1 SGHTA, CDR2 FQGNSA.

This clonotype showed up many times. The chain combines TRBV20-1 with TRBJ1-6; D gene uncertain. The CDR3 sequence is 12 residues long. The germline V and J ends were trimmed by 4 bases and 10 bases, with 11 bases remaining between them. Looked up from germline, CDR1 is DFQATT and CDR2 is SNEGSKA (reference sequence). The CDR3 is CSATPSGSPLHF. For the CDR3, the DNA is TGCAGTGCTACTCCCTCCGGGTCACCCCTCCACTTT.

Here the CDR3 DNA reads TGCGCCAGCAGCTGGGGGGGGGAGACCGAAAAACTGTTTTTT. Translated, it gives CASSWGGETEKLFF. This chain joins TRBV5-1 and TRBJ1-4, with D perhaps TRBD1 (5 bases). This CDR3 has 14 amino acids. Trimming took 3 bases from V and 8 from J, leaving 14 bases between them. Per the germline V gene, CDR1 is SGHRS and CDR2 is YFSETQ.

There are many counts of this clonotype. The rearrangement joins TRBV29-1 to TRBJ2-7; a possible D gene is TRBD2 (5 bases). V was shortened by 7 bases and J by 4 bases, with 11 bases between the two germline ends. CDR1 and CDR2 (germline): SQVTM, ANQGSEA. This CDR3 has 11 amino acids. CDR3 sequence reads: CSAREQYEQYF. CDR3 nucleotide sequence: TGCAGCGCCCGGGAACAGTACGAGCAGTACTTC.

This clonotype was seen repeatedly, ten times or more. This rearrangement joins TRBV12-3 or TRBV12-4 to TRBJ2-3; D might be TRBD1 or TRBD2, each matching 5 bases. The CDR3 spans 13 residues. V gave up 3 bases and J gave up 4 bases, with 8 bases separating them. The CDR3 coding sequence is TGTGCCAGCAGTTTGGGGACCCCAGATACGCAGTATTTT. It specifies CASSLGTPDTQYF.

The sample holds many counts of this clonotype. This sequence joins TRBV29-1 and TRBJ1-1, with D possibly being TRBD1 (5 bases). Trimming pared 7 bases from V and 3 bases from J, leaving 15 bases between. The CDR3 contains 13 residues. Germline V lookup: CDR1 SQVTM, CDR2 ANQGSEA. The CDR3 is CSAAPRGDTEAFF. CDR3 DNA: TGCAGCGCCGCCCCTCGGGGGGACACTGAAGCTTTCTTT.